Below are 28 T cell receptor beta chains sequenced from a single sample in a study of T cell repertoires in urothelial bladder cancer. Sequenced by immunoSEQ multiplex PCR; TCRdb stores in-frame clones only, minus some. The profile shows fewer than 14,000 clones, 68% of them singletons. Sequencing used tumor-infiltrating cells from bladder cancer. The receptors were gathered from a human donor with a benign inflammatory bladder lesion.

Note on this clone: The sample carries other DNA sequences with the same CDR3. The genes are TRBV7-3 and TRBJ1-1; D remains unclear. The germline V gene has CDR1 SGHTA and CDR2 FQGTGA. V lost 5 bases, J lost 5 bases, and 12 bases lay in between. The CDR3 has 13 amino acids. DNA of the CDR3: TGTGCCAGCAGCCCCAGGACGGGGACTGAAGCTTTCTTT. It is translated as CASSPRTGTEAFF.

The V and J genes are TRBV9 and TRBJ1-1; 7 bases match TRBD1. Germline V gene data show CDR1 as SGDLS and CDR2 as YYNGEE. V was clipped by 3 bases and J by 4 bases; unmatched bases: 6. This CDR3 contains 14 residues. This chain's CDR3 is CASSAIRGSTEAFF. CDR3 in DNA: TGTGCCAGCAGCGCCATCAGGGGGTCCACTGAAGCTTTCTTT.

The gene calls are TRBV6-1 and TRBJ1-2; 12 bases are shared with TRBD1. The CDR3 consists of 13 residues. Per the germline V gene, CDR1 is MNHNS and CDR2 is SASEGT. J gave up 7 bases and V 6 bases, and 3 bases lay outside the gene matches. The CDR3 reads CASRGQGAGGYTF. The CDR3 coding sequence is TGTGCCAGCAGGGGACAGGGGGCCGGTGGCTACACCTTC.

The rearrangement links TRBV7-3 to TRBJ1-1; D uncertain. Germline CDR1 and CDR2: SGHTA and FQGTGA. V lost 5 bases and J lost 1, with 14 bases in between. This CDR3 region has 15 residues. In DNA, the CDR3 is TGTGCCAGCAGCCCCGCCCCCCAGAGGAACACTGAAGCTTTCTTT. It specifies CASSPAPQRNTEAFF.

This clone has a handful of counts. This chain connects TRBV11-1 to TRBJ1-1; TRBD1 might be the D (5 bases). Trimming stripped 1 base from V and 5 bases from J, with 11 bases between. The CDR3 totals 14 residues. Per germline, CDR1 SGHAT and CDR2 FQDESV (reference sequence). CDR3 nucleotides: TGTGCCAGCAGCTTAGGTAGGGGAATGACTGAAGCTTTCTTT. Encoded protein: CASSLGRGMTEAFF.

The V gene is TRBV11-2, the J gene TRBJ2-3; possible D gene TRBD2, 6 bases. The germline CDR1 and CDR2 sequences are SGHAT and FQNNGV. Trimming removed 3 bases from V and 6 bases from J, with 13 bases in between. This CDR3 region has 14 residues. As DNA, the CDR3 is TGTGCCAGCAGCTTGCGGGGAGAGAGGGATACGCAGTATTTT. The encoded protein is CASSLRGERDTQYF.

The chain has TRBV11-1 and TRBJ1-3, with D unresolved. The CDR3 contains 15 residues. V was shortened by 5 bases and J by 7 bases, with 18 bases between the two germline ends. Per germline, CDR1 SGHAT and CDR2 FQDESV (reference sequence). DNA of the CDR3: TGTGCCAGCAGCCGTGACGGCGGAGAGCACAACACCATATATTTT. Protein: CASSRDGGEHNTIYF.

The chain recombines TRBV28 with TRBJ2-7, with no clear D. The CDR3 has 14 residues. Trimming pared 2 bases from V and 3 bases from J, leaving 11 bases between. CDR1 and CDR2 (germline): MDHEN, SYDVKM. The CDR3 loop is CASSLQTLNYEQYF. The DNA of the CDR3 is TGTGCCAGCAGTTTACAGACCCTAAACTACGAGCAGTACTTC.

This clone is categorized as hyperexpanded. V gene TRBV10-1 combines with J gene TRBJ1-1, with D hard to call. Germline CDR1 reads WNHNN; CDR2 reads SYGVQD (reference sequence). The CDR3 is 12 amino acids. V was clipped by 2 bases and J by 4 bases, with 5 bases between them. The CDR3 DNA follows: TGCGCCAGCAGTGAGGGTGGCACTGAAGCTTTCTTT. Encoded protein: CASSEGGTEAFF.

This clone came up once. This chain uses TRBV9 with TRBJ2-7; no reliable D call. Germline-derived CDR1 and CDR2 are SGDLS and YYNGEE. V lost 0 bases and J lost 3, with 13 bases in between. This CDR3 spans 15 amino acids. DNA of the CDR3: TGTGCCAGCAGCGTAGGTCCAGTTGGAGTCTACGAGCAGTACTTC. Encoded protein: CASSVGPVGVYEQYF.

This clone appeared a few times. The chain recombines TRBV14 with TRBJ1-1; 9 bases agree with TRBD1. This CDR3 has 13 amino acids. The V gene end was trimmed by 3 bases and the J gene end by 10 bases; junction bases not matched to a gene: 6. Germline CDR1 and CDR2: SGHDN and FVKESK. The CDR3 DNA reads TGTGCCAGCAGCCATACCGGGACAGGGCGAGCTTTCTTT. Its protein is CASSHTGTGRAFF.

The chain couples TRBV7-9 to TRBJ2-7, with D unclear. The CDR3 contains 13 residues. CDR1 and CDR2 from the germline V gene are SEHNR and FQNEAQ (reference sequence). The ends were cut back, 2 bases at V and 6 bases at J, with 11 bases in the middle. The CDR3 nucleotides read TGTGCCAGCAGCTTATTTGGCATCGGCGAGCAGTACTTC. This sequence encodes CASSLFGIGEQYF.

The rearrangement uses TRBV30 and TRBJ1-2; no clear D. V was shortened by 3 bases and J by 8 bases, with 19 bases between the two germline ends. Germline-derived CDR1 and CDR2 are GTSNPN and SVGIG (reference sequence). This CDR3 contains 14 residues. The CDR3 region has the DNA TGTGCCTGGAGCGTCTCCGGTACACGGCACGGCTACACCTTC. It is translated as CAWSVSGTRHGYTF.

CDR3 protein: CASSTRTVPGAPNTEAFF. The CDR3 DNA sequence: TGTGCCAGCAGCACCCGGACAGTCCCGGGAGCACCGAACACTGAAGCTTTCTTT. The V and J genes are TRBV7-9 and TRBJ1-1; perhaps TRBD1 as D (6 bases). The V end was cut by 5 bases, the J end by 1 base, with 23 bases between. CDR3 length: 18 residues. CDR1 is SEHNR and CDR2 is FQNEAQ in the germline V gene (reference sequence).

V gene TRBV7-8 combines with J gene TRBJ2-2, with 10 bases lining up with TRBD1. Germline V gene sequence: CDR1 SGHVS, CDR2 FQNEAQ. The J segment lost 6 bases and the V segment lost 5 bases, leaving 3 bases of the junction unmatched. The CDR3 is made up of 14 amino acids. This chain's CDR3 is CASSRTGGPGELFF. CDR3 nucleotide sequence: TGTGCCAGCAGCCGGACAGGGGGACCCGGGGAGCTGTTTTTT.

The chain recombines TRBV4-2 with TRBJ2-3; 8 bases agree with TRBD2. This CDR3 is 16 amino acids long. V lost 2 bases to trimming and J lost 5 bases; unmatched junction nucleotides: 9. CDR1 and CDR2 from the germline V gene are LGHNA and YNFKEQ. CDR3 nucleotide sequence: TGTGCCAGCAGCCAACTAGGAGCGGGGGCCAGAGATACGCAGTATTTT. It specifies CASSQLGAGARDTQYF.

This clone was seen only a few times. The V and J genes are TRBV12-5 and TRBJ2-7, with TRBD1 as a possible D gene (5 bases). The CDR3 consists of 15 residues. CDR1 LGHNT and CDR2 FRNRAP come from the germline V gene. Deletions cut 4 bases from V and 3 bases from J, with 16 bases between. CDR3 residues: CASGSGRVPGYEQYF. The CDR3 nucleotides are TGTGCTAGTGGTTCAGGCAGGGTACCGGGCTACGAGCAGTACTTC.

The chain couples TRBV6-5 to TRBJ1-2; TRBD1 agrees at 8 bases. The CDR3 covers 14 residues. V lost 6 bases to trimming and J lost 2 bases; unmatched junction nucleotides: 5. Germline loops: CDR1 MNHEY, CDR2 SVGAGI. The CDR3 bases are TGTGCCAGCAGGGGGACAGGCGGCAACTATGGCTACACCTTC. Protein sequence: CASRGTGGNYGYTF.

The rearrangement links TRBV14 to TRBJ2-7, with D possibly matching TRBD1 (6 bases). Per the germline V gene, CDR1 is SGHDN and CDR2 is FVKESK. This CDR3 has 17 residues. V shed 0 bases and J shed 3 bases, with 18 bases lying between them. CDR3 sequence (DNA): TGTGCCAGCAGCCAAGATCTTGAGGGGGTACGAGGCTACGAGCAGTACTTC. It yields the protein CASSQDLEGVRGYEQYF.

This rearrangement joins TRBV6-6 to TRBJ1-1; D call uncertain. CDR1 and CDR2 from the germline V gene are MNHNY and SVGAGI (reference sequence). There are 15 residues in the CDR3. Trimming pared 2 bases from V and 9 bases from J, leaving 19 bases between. The CDR3 protein is CASSYIYGRVLKAFF. The CDR3 DNA is TGTGCCAGCAGTTACATCTATGGGAGGGTTCTTAAAGCTTTCTTT.

The table lists this clone with a few counts. The chain has TRBV7-2 and TRBJ2-7, with TRBD2 as a possible D gene (6 bases). Trimming took off 4 bases at V and 2 bases at J, with 12 bases between the two ends. Germline loops: CDR1 SGHTA, CDR2 FQGNSA. This CDR3 comprises 14 residues. CDR3 DNA sequence: TGTGCCAGCAGCTCGGGACTGATACCCTACGAGCAGTACTTC. Protein: CASSSGLIPYEQYF.

The chain employs TRBV5-1 and TRBJ1-6; no clear D gene. V lost 3 bases to trimming and J lost 3 bases, with 19 bases between them. Germline CDR1 and CDR2: SGHRS and YFSETQ. The CDR3 spans 18 residues. CDR3 protein: CASSYAGRASGYNSPLHF. CDR3 DNA sequence: TGCGCCAGCAGCTACGCCGGGCGGGCGAGTGGCTATAATTCACCCCTCCACTTT.

The chain couples TRBV15 to TRBJ1-2; a weak D match, TRBD1 (5 bases). The V and J ends lost 0 bases and 4 bases respectively, with 18 bases between them. CDR1 and CDR2 from the germline V gene are LNHNV and YYDKDF (reference sequence). This CDR3 has 17 residues. The CDR3 spells CATSRDSGAGFSYGYTF. The CDR3 coding sequence is TGTGCCACCAGCAGAGATTCTGGGGCAGGGTTTAGCTATGGCTACACCTTC.

This clone came up once. The chain employs TRBV7-9 and TRBJ1-2; 11 bases are a match to TRBD1. Germline lookup yields CDR1 SEHNR and CDR2 FQNEAQ (reference sequence). Losses at the gene ends were 6 bases for V and 7 bases for J; bases not matched to a gene: 13. This CDR3 contains 16 residues. CDR3 nucleotides: TGTGCCAGCAGACCGGACAGGGGGCGTTGGTGGTCTGGCTACACCTTC. Its protein product is CASRPDRGRWWSGYTF.

This chain joins TRBV9 and TRBJ2-5; D call uncertain. Germline loops: CDR1 SGDLS, CDR2 YYNGEE. This CDR3 contains 13 residues. The V and J ends lost 4 bases and 3 bases respectively, with 10 bases between them. The CDR3 sequence is CASSPGRKETQYF. The CDR3 nucleotides read TGTGCCAGCAGCCCCGGGCGGAAAGAGACCCAGTACTTC.

This clone was detected a few times. The rearrangement joins TRBV25-1 to TRBJ2-2; D ambiguous. V was clipped by 2 bases and J by 1 base, with 5 bases between them. Germline assignment: CDR1 MGHDK and CDR2 SYGVNS. The CDR3 consists of 14 residues. The DNA of the CDR3 is TGTGCCAGCAGTGAAGCCCTGAACACCGGGGAGCTGTTTTTT. Residues: CASSEALNTGELFF.

The rearrangement links TRBV2 to TRBJ2-4; 10 bases agree with TRBD1. CDR3 size: 13 residues. The V gene end was trimmed by 6 bases and the J gene end by 7 bases; junction bases not matched to a gene: 3. Germline CDR1 and CDR2: SNHLY and FYNNEI. The DNA for the CDR3 is TGTGCCAGCAGGACAGGGGGCGACAACATTCAGTACTTC. This gives the protein CASRTGGDNIQYF.

This chain uses TRBV2 with TRBJ1-4, with D hard to call. V was shortened by 1 base and J by 0 bases, with 9 bases between the two germline ends. The length of the CDR3 is 16 residues. Germline V CDR1 and CDR2: SNHLY, FYNNEI. The CDR3 reads CASSEERTATNEKLFF. The CDR3, as DNA: TGTGCCAGCAGTGAAGAAAGAACAGCAACTAATGAAAAACTGTTTTTT.